This T cell receptor beta chain is drawn from a study of beta chain features in type 1 diabetes. The overall study: Sorted cells from all samples, numbering about 99,000,000, were examined. Broader study findings: Type 1 diabetes patients had TCRB CDR3s that were shorter (moderately but significantly so) in all four CD4+ subsets. A closer apparent resemblance between naive, central memory and Treg TCRB repertoires was seen in patients than in healthy donors.

The whole isolated RNA underwent reverse transcription, so sequencing captured expressed TCRB transcripts. Repertoires were generated with immunoSEQ multiplex PCR, while TCRdb's copy carries only in-frame clones and drops some. The sample consists of roughly 260,000 clones, 20% of them appearing once. In regard to this clone: Its antigen remains unidentified.

The CDR3 is made up of 14 amino acids. The J segment lost 4 bases and the V segment lost 8 bases, leaving 6 bases of the junction unmatched. Germline V gives CDR1 LNHDA, CDR2 SQIVND (reference sequence). Sequences were obtained from naive CD4+ T cells from blood. This clonotype was sampled from a woman aged 35 to 49 with type 1 diabetes. V and J are TRBV19 and TRBJ1-5, with TRBD1 identical over 9 bases. The CDR3 DNA follows: TGTGCCAGTTACGGGACAGGGAGAAATCAGCCCCAGCATTTT. Protein sequence: CASYGTGRNQPQHF.